The rows below give T cell receptor beta chains drawn from one sample of a study of blood T cells in healthy people across ages. TCRdb reprocessed the 5' RACE reads with MiXCR, giving one entry per CDR3 protein. This repertoire shows some 690,000 distinct CDR3 sequences, about 20% found once; its top ten account for about 22%. The sample comprised blood. The receptors here all came from a man aged 70 or older in good health. CDR3s include the opening cysteine and the closing phenylalanine or tryptophan. The D gene is left open where the match is weak. Clone size is not always given. Where it is, it says once, few, many or a class for expanded clones.

>TRBJ2-1|TRBV28|many|TRBD2
CASSLGAGGPYNEQFF
TGTGCCAGCAGTTTAGGTGCGGGGGGGCCCTACAATGAGCAGTTCTTC
>TRBJ1-2|TRBV6-5|.|.
CASSSPGRSSYTF
TGTGCCAGCAGTTCCCCCGGAAGGTCGAGCTACACCTTC
>TRBJ2-3|TRBV7-2|.|.
CASSFVRAQAHGTDTQYF
TGTGCCAGCAGCTTCGTCCGGGCCCAGGCCCACGGCACAGATACGCAGTATTTT
>TRBJ1-1|TRBV5-1|few|.
CASSPLGHRDTEAFF
TGCGCCAGCAGCCCTTTGGGACACAGGGACACTGAAGCTTTCTTT
>TRBJ2-3|TRBV20-1|.|TRBD2
CSARDDGRPTDTQYF
TGCAGTGCTAGAGATGACGGGAGGCCAACAGATACGCAGTATTTT
>TRBJ1-1|TRBV28|.|.
CASSSIRGRGNTEAFF
TGTGCCAGCAGTTCTATCCGGGGGCGTGGGAACACTGAAGCTTTCTTT
>TRBJ2-5|TRBV12-3/TRBV12-4|once|TRBD2
CVSSAPGTSGGVRETQYF
TGTGTCAGCAGTGCCCCCGGGACTAGCGGGGGGGTACGAGAGACCCAGTACTTC
>TRBJ2-7|TRBV20-1|.|TRBD2
CSARAVAGSYEQYF
TGCAGTGCTAGAGCGGTAGCGGGGTCCTACGAGCAGTACTTC
>TRBJ1-1|TRBV5-1|.|.
CASSCPDIGTEAFF
TGCGCCAGCAGCTGCCCGGACATTGGGACTGAAGCTTTCTTT
>TRBJ1-2|TRBV20-1|few|.
CSAVGTSNYGYTF
TGCAGTGCTGTCGGGACATCTAACTATGGCTACACCTTC
>TRBJ1-5|TRBV28|.|.
CASGIRVLGNQPQHF
TGTGCCAGCGGAATAAGGGTGCTGGGCAATCAGCCCCAGCATTTT
>TRBJ2-1|TRBV24-1|many|.
CATSQTNNEQFF
TGTGCCACCAGCCAGACAAACAATGAGCAGTTCTTC
>TRBJ1-2|TRBV6-5|few|.
CASGSLRGGYTF
TGTGCCAGCGGAAGCCTCAGGGGCGGCTACACCTTC
>TRBJ1-5|TRBV10-3|.|TRBD1
CAISETGPQGGNQPQHF
TGTGCCATCAGTGAGACAGGCCCGCAGGGGGGCAATCAGCCCCAGCATTTT
>TRBJ1-4|TRBV4-1|.|TRBD1
CASSQDVRGAEKLFF
TGCGCCAGCAGCCAAGATGTCAGGGGGGCTGAAAAACTGTTTTTT
>TRBJ1-2|TRBV3-1|.|.
CASSQTIQGFETF
TGTGCCAGCAGCCAGACCATCCAGGGTTTCGAAACCTTC
>TRBJ2-7|TRBV29-1|few|.
CSVDGGGKEQYF
TGCAGCGTTGACGGCGGAGGAAAGGAGCAGTACTTC
>TRBJ1-1|TRBV6-5|.|.
CASSYSGSAFF
TGTGCCAGCAGTTACTCGGGGTCAGCTTTCTTT
>TRBJ2-4|TRBV11-2|few|.
CASSSDGLAKNIQYF
TGTGCCAGCAGCAGTGATGGTCTGGCCAAAAACATTCAGTACTTC
>TRBJ2-1|TRBV10-2|many|.
CASRSQGEQFF
TGCGCCAGCAGGTCTCAGGGGGAGCAGTTCTTC
>TRBJ2-1|TRBV12-3/TRBV12-4|few|TRBD2
CASRTSGRRDEQFF
TGTGCCAGCAGGACTAGCGGGAGGCGGGATGAGCAGTTCTTC
>TRBJ1-5|TRBV12-3/TRBV12-4|few|.
CASSLGDIRNQPQHF
TGTGCCAGCAGTCTGGGTGACATTCGCAATCAGCCCCAGCATTTT
>TRBJ2-3|TRBV5-1|.|.
CASSNEPADTQYF
TGCGCCAGCAGCAATGAACCAGCAGATACGCAGTATTTT
>TRBJ1-1|TRBV19|.|.
CASSLAEMNTEAFF
TGTGCCAGTAGTTTGGCCGAAATGAACACTGAAGCTTTCTTT
>TRBJ1-2|TRBV4-3|.|TRBD1
CASSRDQGARYGYTF
TGCGCCAGCAGCCGAGACCAGGGGGCCCGGTATGGCTACACCTTC
>TRBJ2-5|TRBV12-3/TRBV12-4|.|.
CASSVWYREETQYF
TGTGCCAGCAGTGTTTGGTATAGAGAAGAGACCCAGTACTTC
>TRBJ2-1|TRBV2|.|TRBD1
CASSWDSGSYNEQFF
TGTGCCAGCAGCTGGGACAGTGGATCCTACAATGAGCAGTTCTTC
>TRBJ1-1|TRBV6-2/TRBV6-3|.|.
CASRPTTGWENTEAFF
TGTGCCAGCAGACCTACTACTGGTTGGGAAAACACTGAAGCTTTCTTT
>TRBJ1-1|TRBV9|.|.
CAARGRAPGGTEAFF
TGTGCCGCGAGAGGACGGGCGCCCGGTGGCACTGAAGCTTTCTTT
>TRBJ1-4|TRBV5-1|.|TRBD1
CASSRSPGQQLFF
TGCGCCAGCAGCCGATCTCCGGGACAGCAACTGTTTTTT
>TRBJ2-4|TRBV28|.|.
CTSSSGDLAKNIQYF
TGTACCAGCAGCTCCGGGGATCTAGCCAAAAACATTCAGTACTTC
>TRBJ2-5|TRBV12-3/TRBV12-4|.|.
CASSLALGEQYF
TGTGCCAGCAGTTTAGCGTTGGGAGAGCAGTACTTC
>TRBJ2-1|TRBV28|.|TRBD2
CASSTSFAGGPYNEQFF
TGTGCCAGCAGCACCTCGTTTGCGGGGGGGCCCTACAATGAGCAGTTCTTC
>TRBJ2-1|TRBV11-2|.|TRBD2
CASSLNGRAVDEQFF
TGTGCCAGCAGCTTGAACGGGAGGGCCGTGGATGAGCAGTTCTTC
>TRBJ2-3|TRBV11-2|few|.
CASSYRFTDTQYF
TGTGCCAGCAGCTATCGGTTTACAGATACGCAGTATTTT
>TRBJ2-1|TRBV5-1|few|TRBD2
CASSFISGRVGEQFF
TGCGCCAGCAGCTTTATTAGCGGGAGGGTAGGTGAGCAGTTCTTC
>TRBJ1-4|TRBV6-5|once|.
CASSYATINEKLFF
TGTGCCAGCAGTTACGCAACTATCAATGAAAAACTGTTTTTT
>TRBJ2-7|TRBV28|.|.
CASSRAGTGNADEQYF
TGTGCCAGCAGTAGGGCCGGAACAGGGAACGCGGACGAGCAGTACTTC
>TRBJ1-6|TRBV7-9|.|.
CASSLRQGGNNSPLHF
TGTGCCAGCAGCTTACGCCAGGGTGGGAATAATTCACCCCTCCACTTT
>TRBJ1-4|TRBV27|few|.
CASGPSGGKLFF
TGTGCCAGCGGGCCTTCAGGTGGGAAACTGTTTTTT
>TRBJ1-4|TRBV9|few|.
CASSVQPTNEKLFF
TGTGCCAGCAGCGTACAGCCAACTAATGAAAAACTGTTTTTT
>TRBJ2-1|TRBV20-1|.|TRBD2
CSARVRLADGEQFF
TGCAGTGCTAGAGTCCGGCTAGCGGATGGTGAGCAGTTCTTC
>TRBJ2-7|TRBV12-3/TRBV12-4|.|.
CASSRAHGSGQYF
TGTGCCAGCAGTCGGGCCCACGGTAGCGGGCAGTACTTC
>TRBJ2-1|TRBV5-1|.|TRBD2
CACSLTSGNYNEQFF
TGCGCCTGCAGCTTAACCAGCGGGAACTACAATGAGCAGTTCTTC
>TRBJ2-3|TRBV5-1|few|.
CASTPQLPTDTQYF
TGCGCCAGCACCCCACAGCTGCCCACAGATACGCAGTATTTT
>TRBJ1-2|TRBV18|few|TRBD1
CASSPKGAYGYTF
TGTGCCAGCTCACCAAAGGGGGCGTATGGCTACACCTTC
>TRBJ2-3|TRBV28|.|.
CASNLLDTQYF
TGTGCCAGCAACTTGTTAGATACGCAGTATTTT
>TRBJ2-3|TRBV7-9|.|TRBD2
CASSFAFALAGASTDTQYF
TGTGCCAGCAGCTTTGCATTCGCGCTAGCGGGGGCTAGCACAGATACGCAGTATTTT
>TRBJ2-3|TRBV28|.|.
CASSLKARGSDTQYF
TGTGCCAGCAGTTTAAAGGCTAGAGGTTCCGATACGCAGTATTTT
>TRBJ1-2|TRBV27|few|.
CASSFQMNYGYTF
TGTGCCAGCAGTTTCCAGATGAACTATGGCTACACCTTC
>TRBJ2-1|TRBV12-3/TRBV12-4|many|TRBD1
CASSPGTVEQFF
TGTGCCAGCAGTCCCGGGACAGTTGAGCAGTTCTTC
>TRBJ2-5|TRBV29-1|.|TRBD1
CSARGQFQETQYF
TGCAGCGCCAGGGGACAGTTCCAAGAGACCCAGTACTTC
>TRBJ1-4|TRBV25-1|.|TRBD1
CASSVKWAGTGINEKLFF
TGTGCCAGCAGTGTAAAATGGGCCGGGACAGGAATAAATGAAAAACTGTTTTTT